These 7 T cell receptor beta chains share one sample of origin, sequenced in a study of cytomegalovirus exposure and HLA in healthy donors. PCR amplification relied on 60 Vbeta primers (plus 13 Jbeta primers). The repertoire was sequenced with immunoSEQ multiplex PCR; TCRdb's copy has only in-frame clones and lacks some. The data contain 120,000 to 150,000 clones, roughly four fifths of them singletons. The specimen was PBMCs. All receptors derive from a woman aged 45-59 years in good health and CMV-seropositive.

This CDR3 reads CASSQDPGREGELFF. The DNA of the CDR3 is TGTGCCAGCAGCCAAGATCCGGGCAGGGAAGGGGAGCTGTTTTTT. This chain links TRBV4-2 with TRBJ2-2, with a tentative D call TRBD1 (5 bases). Germline lookup yields CDR1 LGHNA and CDR2 YNFKEQ. This CDR3 has 15 amino acids. Trimming left V 0 bases short and J 8 bases short, with 13 bases between.

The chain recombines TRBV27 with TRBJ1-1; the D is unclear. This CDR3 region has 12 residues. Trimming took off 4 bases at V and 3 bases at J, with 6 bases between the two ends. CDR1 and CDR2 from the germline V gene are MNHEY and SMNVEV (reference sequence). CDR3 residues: CASSSTYTEAFF. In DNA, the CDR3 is TGTGCCAGCAGTTCAACTTACACTGAAGCTTTCTTT.

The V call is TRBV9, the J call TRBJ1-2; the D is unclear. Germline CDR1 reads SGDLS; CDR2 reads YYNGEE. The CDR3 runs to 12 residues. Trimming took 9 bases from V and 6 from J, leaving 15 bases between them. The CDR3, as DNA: TGTGCCAATACGAAATTGAGGGATGGCTACACCTTC. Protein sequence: CANTKLRDGYTF.

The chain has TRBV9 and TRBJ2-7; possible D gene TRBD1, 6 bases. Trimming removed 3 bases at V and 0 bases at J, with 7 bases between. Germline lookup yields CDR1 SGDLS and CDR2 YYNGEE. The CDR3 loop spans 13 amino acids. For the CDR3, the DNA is TGTGCCAGCAGCGGGGACAACTCCTACGAGCAGTACTTC. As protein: CASSGDNSYEQYF.

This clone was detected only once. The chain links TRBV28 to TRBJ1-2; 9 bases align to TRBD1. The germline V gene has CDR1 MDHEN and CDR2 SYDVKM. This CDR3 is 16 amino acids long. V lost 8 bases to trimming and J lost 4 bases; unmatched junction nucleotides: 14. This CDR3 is CASYGTGWPQSYGYTF. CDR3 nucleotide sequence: TGTGCCAGCTATGGGACAGGGTGGCCCCAATCCTATGGCTACACCTTC.

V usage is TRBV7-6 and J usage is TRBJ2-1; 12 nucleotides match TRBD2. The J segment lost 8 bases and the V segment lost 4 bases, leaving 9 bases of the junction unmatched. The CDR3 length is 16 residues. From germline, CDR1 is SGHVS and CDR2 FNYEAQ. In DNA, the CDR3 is TGTGCCAGCAGCTCTCTAGCGGGGGGGCCGGGGTATGAGCAGTTCTTC. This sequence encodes CASSSLAGGPGYEQFF.

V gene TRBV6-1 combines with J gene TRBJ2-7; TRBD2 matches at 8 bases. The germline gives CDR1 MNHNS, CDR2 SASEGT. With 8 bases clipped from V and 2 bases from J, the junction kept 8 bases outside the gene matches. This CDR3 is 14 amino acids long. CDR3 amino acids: CASRGGGRTYEQYF. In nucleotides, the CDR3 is TGTGCCAGCCGGGGGGGAGGGCGAACCTACGAGCAGTACTTC.